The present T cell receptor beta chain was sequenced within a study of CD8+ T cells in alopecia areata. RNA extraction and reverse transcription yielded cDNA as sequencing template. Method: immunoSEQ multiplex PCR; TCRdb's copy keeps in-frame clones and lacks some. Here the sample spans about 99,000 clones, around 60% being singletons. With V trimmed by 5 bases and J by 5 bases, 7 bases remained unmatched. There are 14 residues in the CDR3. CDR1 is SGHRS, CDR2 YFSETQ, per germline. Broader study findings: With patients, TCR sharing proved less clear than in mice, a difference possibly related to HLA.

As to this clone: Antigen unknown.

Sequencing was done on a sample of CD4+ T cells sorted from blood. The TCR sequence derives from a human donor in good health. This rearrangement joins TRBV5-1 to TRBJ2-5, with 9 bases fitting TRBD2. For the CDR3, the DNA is TGCGCCAGCAGTCCAAGCGGGGGGATTGAGACCCAGTACTTC. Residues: CASSPSGGIETQYF.